This T cell receptor (beta chain) was sequenced for a study of cytomegalovirus exposure and HLA in healthy donors. In germline, CDR1 is GTSNPN, CDR2 SVGIG (reference sequence). CDR3 size: 13 residues. Between the trimmed V and J ends, which lost 0 bases and 2 bases, there was a span of 7 bases. Sequenced by immunoSEQ multiplex PCR; TCRdb stores in-frame clones only, minus some. The data show about 110,000 clones, nearly 97% seen once. Findings and caveats of the study: Many donors carried some public TCRs, although rarity characterized most TCR sequences. Reported results showed that the classifier diagnosed cytomegalovirus status with high specificity and sensitivity.

Note on this clone: The antigen is not known.

The sequence was collected from a woman between 18 and 30 years old in good health and CMV-seronegative. The chain couples TRBV30 to TRBJ2-5; D remains ambiguous. Sequencing was carried out using PBMCs. DNA of the CDR3: TGTGCCTGGAGTGTACACACACAAGAGACCCAGTACTTC. This codes for CAWSVHTQETQYF.